The source of this TCR beta chain is a study of control samples from healthy donors and cancer patients. Germline lookup yields CDR1 SEHNR and CDR2 FQNEAQ (reference sequence). The ends were cut back, 5 bases at V and 6 bases at J, with 4 bases in the middle. The CDR3 contains 10 residues. Generated by immunoSEQ multiplex PCR, the TCRdb table keeps only in-frame clones and is missing some. This sample carries approximately 100,000 clones, roughly 92% of them seen once, and the ten largest clones take approximately 3%. Material for sequencing was blood. V is TRBV7-9 and J is TRBJ1-2; unclear D gene. The receptor's source is a human donor in good health. The donor label of this sample is uncertain. CDR3 protein: CASSTNGYTF. The DNA of the CDR3 is TGTGCCAGCAGCACGAATGGCTACACCTTC.